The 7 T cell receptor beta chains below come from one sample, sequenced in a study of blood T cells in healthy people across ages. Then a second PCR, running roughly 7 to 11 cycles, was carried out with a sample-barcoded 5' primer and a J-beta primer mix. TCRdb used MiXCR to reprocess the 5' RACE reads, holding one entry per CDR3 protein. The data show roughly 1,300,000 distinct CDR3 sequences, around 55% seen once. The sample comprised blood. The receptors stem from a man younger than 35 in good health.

CDR3 coding DNA: TGTGCCATCAGTGGGGACCCTTCCTACGAGCAGTACTTC. This gives the protein CAISGDPSYEQYF. The V call is TRBV10-3, the J call TRBJ2-7; D tentatively fits TRBD1 or TRBD2 (5 bases each). The CDR3 is 13 amino acids. The germline V and J ends were trimmed by 4 bases and 1 base, with 8 bases remaining between them. Germline V gives CDR1 ENHRY, CDR2 SYGVKD.

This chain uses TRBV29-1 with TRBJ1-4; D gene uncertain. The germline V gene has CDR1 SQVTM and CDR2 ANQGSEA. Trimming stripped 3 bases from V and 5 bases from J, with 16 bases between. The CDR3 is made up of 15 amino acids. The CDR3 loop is CSVEAGGKDNEKLFF. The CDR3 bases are TGCAGCGTTGAGGCAGGTGGTAAGGACAATGAAAAACTGTTTTTT.

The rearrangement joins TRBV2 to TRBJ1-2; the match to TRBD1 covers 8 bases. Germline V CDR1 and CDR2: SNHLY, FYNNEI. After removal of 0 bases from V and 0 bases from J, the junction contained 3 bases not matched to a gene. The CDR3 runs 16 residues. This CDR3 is CASSEATQGANYGYTF. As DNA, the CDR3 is TGTGCCAGCAGTGAAGCGACACAGGGGGCTAACTATGGCTACACCTTC.

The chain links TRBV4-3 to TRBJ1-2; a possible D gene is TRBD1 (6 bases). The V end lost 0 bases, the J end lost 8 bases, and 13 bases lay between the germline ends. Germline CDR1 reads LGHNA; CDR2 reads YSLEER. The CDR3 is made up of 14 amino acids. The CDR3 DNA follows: TGCGCCAGCAGCCAAGAAAGGGGGGGTGGAGGCTACACCTTC. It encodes CASSQERGGGGYTF.

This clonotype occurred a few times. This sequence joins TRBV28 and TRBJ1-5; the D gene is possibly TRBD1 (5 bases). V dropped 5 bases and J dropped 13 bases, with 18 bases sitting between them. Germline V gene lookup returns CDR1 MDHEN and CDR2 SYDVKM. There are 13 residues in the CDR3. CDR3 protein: CASSPTLMGGQHF. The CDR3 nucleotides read TGTGCCAGCAGTCCTACCCTAATGGGGGGACAGCATTTT.

The CDR3 loop is CASSQGPGTSGDNEQFF. Written as DNA, the CDR3 is TGCGCCAGCAGCCAAGGCCCCGGGACTAGCGGGGACAATGAGCAGTTCTTC. The V gene is TRBV4-1, the J gene TRBJ2-1; TRBD2 matches at 13 bases. V shed 1 base and J 5 bases; nucleotides not matched to a gene: 5. The CDR3 has 17 residues. Germline V gene sequence: CDR1 MGHRA, CDR2 YSYEKL.

This CDR3 is CASSHPRDTQYF. The DNA for the CDR3 is TGTGCCAGCAGCCATCCTAGGGATACGCAGTATTTT. The rearrangement joins TRBV14 to TRBJ2-3; D not resolved. This CDR3 is built from 12 residues. Germline V gives CDR1 SGHDN, CDR2 FVKESK. Deletions cut 3 bases from V and 6 bases from J, with 7 bases between.